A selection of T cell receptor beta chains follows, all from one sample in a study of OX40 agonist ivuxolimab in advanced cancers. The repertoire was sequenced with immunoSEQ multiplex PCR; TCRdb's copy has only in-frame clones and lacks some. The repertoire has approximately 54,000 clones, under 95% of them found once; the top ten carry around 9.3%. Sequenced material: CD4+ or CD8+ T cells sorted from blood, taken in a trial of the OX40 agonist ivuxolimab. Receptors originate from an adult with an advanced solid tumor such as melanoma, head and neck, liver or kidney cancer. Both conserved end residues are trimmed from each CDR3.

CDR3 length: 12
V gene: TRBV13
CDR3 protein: ASSHGGHNQPQH

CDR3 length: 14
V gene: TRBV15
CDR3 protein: ATSRGRVARSSEQF

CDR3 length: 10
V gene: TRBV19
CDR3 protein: ASSPGSYEQY

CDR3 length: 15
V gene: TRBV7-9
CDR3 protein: ASSLVISGASGNIQY

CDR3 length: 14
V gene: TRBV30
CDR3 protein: AWSRLAGRAKNIQY

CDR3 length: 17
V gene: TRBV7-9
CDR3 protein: ASSLAGKGEGAGANVLT

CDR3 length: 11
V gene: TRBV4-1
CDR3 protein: ASSPTGDYGYT

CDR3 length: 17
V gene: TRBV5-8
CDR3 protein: ASSFAPGQGAIFADTQY

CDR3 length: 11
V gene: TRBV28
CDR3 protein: ASSLSGLGEQY

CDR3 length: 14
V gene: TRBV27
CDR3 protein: ASSRSFLTGNQPQH

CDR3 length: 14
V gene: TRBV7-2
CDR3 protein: ASSLDGEGTSYEQY

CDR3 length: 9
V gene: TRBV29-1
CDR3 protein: SVASAYGYT

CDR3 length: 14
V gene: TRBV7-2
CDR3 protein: ASSLHPSMAYNEQF

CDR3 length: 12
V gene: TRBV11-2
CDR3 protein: ASSLGGVPYEQY

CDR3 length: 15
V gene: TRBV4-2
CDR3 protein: ASSQGGPLGGNQPQH

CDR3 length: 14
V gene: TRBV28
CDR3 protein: ASSPMFSLGTDTQY

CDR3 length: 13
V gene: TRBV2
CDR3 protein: ASSPPGDSNSPLH

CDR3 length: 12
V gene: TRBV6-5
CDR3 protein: ASSYSQGASGYT

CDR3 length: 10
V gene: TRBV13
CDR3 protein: ASSHTGPGAF

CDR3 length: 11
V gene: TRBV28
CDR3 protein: ASLRQGTDTQY

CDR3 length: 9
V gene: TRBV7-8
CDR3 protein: ASSIGDGYT

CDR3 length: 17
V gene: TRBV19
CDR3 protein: ASSIQNFPDPSLTDTQY

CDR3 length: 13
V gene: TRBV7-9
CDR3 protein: ASSLYVSGSTEAF

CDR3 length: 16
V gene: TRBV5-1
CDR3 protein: ASSPGLAGGYSYNEQF

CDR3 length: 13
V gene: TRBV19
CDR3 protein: ASSTADSFNQPQH

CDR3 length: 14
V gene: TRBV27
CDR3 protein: ASSLNYGQAIYEQY

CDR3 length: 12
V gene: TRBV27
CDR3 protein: ASSLFQGTDTQY

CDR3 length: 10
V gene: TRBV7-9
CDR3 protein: ASSLGTTEAF

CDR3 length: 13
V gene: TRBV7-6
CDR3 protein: ASTPGRTDSYEQY

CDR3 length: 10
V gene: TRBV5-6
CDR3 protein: ASSQVNTEAF

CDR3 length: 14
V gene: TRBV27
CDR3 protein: ASSLSAGTVVYEQY

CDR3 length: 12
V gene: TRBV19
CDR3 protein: ASSMTATYTEAF

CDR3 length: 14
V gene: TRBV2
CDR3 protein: ASSGGPGSFDEKLF

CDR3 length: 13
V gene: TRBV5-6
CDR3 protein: ASSLGGIRTDTQY

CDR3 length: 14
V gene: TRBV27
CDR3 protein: ASSLLAGGQNNEQF

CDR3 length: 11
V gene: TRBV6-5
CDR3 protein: ASSYSFAGEAF

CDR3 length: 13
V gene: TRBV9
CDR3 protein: ASSAGYRGNTEAF

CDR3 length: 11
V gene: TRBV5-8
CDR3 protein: ASSLDPNTEAF

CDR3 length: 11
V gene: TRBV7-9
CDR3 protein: ASTLARGNEQF

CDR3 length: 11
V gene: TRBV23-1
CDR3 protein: ASSQIGTGEQY

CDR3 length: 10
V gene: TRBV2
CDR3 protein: ASTDSSHEAF

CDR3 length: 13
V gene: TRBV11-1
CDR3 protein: ASSFSTSGGYEQY

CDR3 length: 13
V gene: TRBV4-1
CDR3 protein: ASSPRDRDASPPH

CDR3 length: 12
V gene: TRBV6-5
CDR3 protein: ASSIGQGFNEQY

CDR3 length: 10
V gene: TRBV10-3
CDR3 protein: AISEFNQPQH